The present T cell receptor (beta chain) was sequenced within a study of blood T cell repertoires in COVID-19. CDR1 is SNHLY and CDR2 is FYNNEI in the germline V gene. The V gene end was trimmed by 4 bases and the J gene end by 4 bases; junction bases not matched to a gene: 3. This CDR3 is 15 amino acids long. To note about this clone: The identical CDR3 is also encoded by other nucleotide sequences in the sample.

The table came from immunoSEQ multiplex PCR; TCRdb's copy has only in-frame clones and leaves some out. This table has approximately 300,000 clones, roughly 86% appearing once. The TCR originated in a woman aged 25 to 45 with COVID-19, enrolled during active disease. Source material: peripheral blood. The rearrangement links TRBV2 to TRBJ2-4; the match to TRBD1 covers 11 bases. The CDR3 DNA reads as TGTGCCAGCAGTGCGGGGGACAGGGGGAAAAACATTCAGTACTTC. Amino acid sequence: CASSAGDRGKNIQYF.